This section outlines one T cell receptor (beta chain) sequence together with its context. What it recognizes is unknown. This entry comes from a study of naive and memory T cell subsets. The study, taken as a whole, reports: TCR transcript changes with activation or differentiation may affect this RNA method.

Germline V gene lookup returns CDR1 SGDLS and CDR2 YYNGEE. The V gene end was trimmed by 3 bases and the J gene end by 5 bases; junction bases not matched to a gene: 12. The CDR3 runs to 17 residues. Four PCR rounds used nested alpha and beta constant region primers plus the SP2 primer. Blood and skin TCR RNA was reverse transcribed with alpha and beta constant primers. In TCRdb, the 5' RACE reads were re-called with MiXCR into one record per CDR3 protein. The data show tens of thousands of distinct CDR3 sequences, under 10% seen once. TCR cDNA received a 3' ligated oligonucleotide that carried a UMI.

The receptor was isolated from a female donor in good health. The J gene is TRBJ2-1, the V gene TRBV9, with 9 bases that match TRBD2. CDR3 sequence: CASSAFPRLAGNNEQFF. The DNA of the CDR3 is TGTGCCAGCAGCGCGTTTCCTCGGCTAGCGGGGAACAATGAGCAGTTCTTC.